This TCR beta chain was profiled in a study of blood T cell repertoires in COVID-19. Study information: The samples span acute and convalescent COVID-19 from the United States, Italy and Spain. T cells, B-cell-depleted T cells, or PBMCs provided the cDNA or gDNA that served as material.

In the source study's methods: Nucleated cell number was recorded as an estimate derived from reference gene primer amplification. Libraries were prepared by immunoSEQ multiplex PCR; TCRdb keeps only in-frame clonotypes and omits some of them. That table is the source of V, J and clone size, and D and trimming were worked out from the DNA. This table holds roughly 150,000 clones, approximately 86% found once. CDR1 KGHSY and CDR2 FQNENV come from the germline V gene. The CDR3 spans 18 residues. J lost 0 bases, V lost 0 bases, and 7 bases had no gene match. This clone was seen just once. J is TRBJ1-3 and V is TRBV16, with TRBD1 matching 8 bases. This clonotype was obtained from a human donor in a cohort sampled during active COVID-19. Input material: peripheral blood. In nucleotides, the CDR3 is TGTGCCAGCAGCCAATCAAGGACAGGGACCATCTCTGGAAACACCATATATTTT. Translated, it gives CASSQSRTGTISGNTIYF.